The present T cell receptor (beta chain) was sequenced within a study of cytomegalovirus exposure and HLA in healthy donors. Study conclusions and caveats: Specificity for CMV antigens was confirmed in vitro for a few of the CMV-associated chains. Researchers catalogued approximately 160 TCR beta chains as cytomegalovirus-associated.

The V end was cut by 5 bases, the J end by 7 bases, with 18 bases between. From germline, CDR1 is SNHLY and CDR2 FYNNEI. This CDR3 contains 15 residues. TCRdb keeps only in-frame clones here, not all; method: immunoSEQ multiplex PCR. The sample contains some 76,000 clones, approximately 95% of which appear only once. The donors were part of the validation cohort, which consisted of roughly 120 subjects and was separate from the first cohort of around 620 subjects. A remark on this clone: What it binds is unknown.

This chain joins TRBV2 and TRBJ2-4; no reliable D call. The sequencing input was PBMCs. The receptor was isolated from a woman aged 18-30 years in good health and CMV-seronegative. This CDR3 reads CASSRSVKRENIQYF. In nucleotides, the CDR3 is TGTGCCAGCAGTAGGTCGGTGAAGCGAGAGAACATTCAGTACTTC.